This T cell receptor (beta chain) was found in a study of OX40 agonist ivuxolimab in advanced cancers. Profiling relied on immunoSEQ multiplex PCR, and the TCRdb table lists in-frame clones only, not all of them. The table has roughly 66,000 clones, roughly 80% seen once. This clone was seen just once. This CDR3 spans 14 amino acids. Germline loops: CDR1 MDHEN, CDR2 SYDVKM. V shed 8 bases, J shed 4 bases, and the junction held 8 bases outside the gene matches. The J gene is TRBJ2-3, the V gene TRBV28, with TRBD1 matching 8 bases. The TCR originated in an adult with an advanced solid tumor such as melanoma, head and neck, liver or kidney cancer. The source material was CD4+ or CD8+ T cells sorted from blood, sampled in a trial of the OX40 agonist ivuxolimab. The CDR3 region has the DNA TGTGCCAGCCTAACCCCACAGGGGGCAGATACGCAGTATTTT. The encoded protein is CASLTPQGADTQYF.